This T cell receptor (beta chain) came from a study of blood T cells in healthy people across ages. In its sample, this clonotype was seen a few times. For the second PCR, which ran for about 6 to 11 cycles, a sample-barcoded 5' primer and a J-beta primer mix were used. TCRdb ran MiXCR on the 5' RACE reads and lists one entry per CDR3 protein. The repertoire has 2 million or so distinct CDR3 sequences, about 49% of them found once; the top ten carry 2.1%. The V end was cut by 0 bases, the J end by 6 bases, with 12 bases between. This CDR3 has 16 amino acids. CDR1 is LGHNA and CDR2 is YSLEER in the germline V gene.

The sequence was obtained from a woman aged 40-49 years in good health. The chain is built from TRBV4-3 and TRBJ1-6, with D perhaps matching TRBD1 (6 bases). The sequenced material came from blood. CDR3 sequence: CASSQDGNRANSPLHF. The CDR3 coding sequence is TGCGCCAGCAGCCAAGATGGAAACAGGGCTAATTCACCCCTCCACTTT.